This TCR beta chain was captured in a study of T cells in Graves' hyperthyroidism and ophthalmopathy. V dropped 0 bases and J dropped 10; count of bases not matched to a gene: 8. This CDR3 contains 15 residues. Germline V lookup: CDR1 DFQATT, CDR2 SNEGSKA (reference sequence). The source material, RNA transcripts, was used to amplify TCR beta CDR3 regions. The TCR CDR3 was amplified in a first-round RT-PCR using the HTBI primer set. TCRdb reprocessed the multiplex PCR reads via MiXCR and lists one record per CDR3 protein. The sample includes under 300,000 distinct CDR3 sequences, roughly 15% of them seen just once. This clonotype was recorded many times.

The sequencing input was blood. This chain links TRBV20-1 with TRBJ2-1, with 11 bases matching TRBD2. The sequence came from a woman aged 50 to 60 with Graves' hyperthyroidism that later progressed to Graves' ophthalmopathy. This chain's CDR3 is CSARDRGTSGAEQFF. As DNA, the CDR3 is TGCAGTGCTAGAGATAGGGGGACTAGCGGAGCCGAGCAGTTCTTC.